This T cell receptor beta chain originates from a study of sequential checkpoint blockade in melanoma. The protocol was immunoSEQ multiplex PCR, while the TCRdb copy is restricted to in-frame clones and leaves out a portion. The sample comprises tens of thousands of clones, approximately 88% of which are singletons, and 14% rests with the top ten. This CDR3 region has 12 residues. Germline V gene lookup returns CDR1 SGHAT and CDR2 FQNNGV. The germline V and J ends were trimmed by 3 bases and 4 bases, with 7 bases remaining between them. Treatment of the sample: randomized to nivolumab then ipilimumab (arm A) or the reverse (arm B). None of the patients previously received DNA-damaging chemotherapy.

This sequence joins TRBV11-2 and TRBJ2-7; D unclear. The input for sequencing was CD8+ T cells sorted from blood (inferred from file names), taken from a patient given nivolumab and ipilimumab in sequence. This clonotype was obtained from a human donor with melanoma. The CDR3 spells CASSFGQYEQYF. CDR3 nucleotides: TGTGCCAGCAGCTTTGGGCAATACGAGCAGTACTTC.